A single count supports the clone carrying this T cell receptor (beta chain). The antigen is not known. This sample was taken from a study of T cell responses to AZD1222 COVID-19 vaccine. Whole-study results and caveats: A reported finding is that nearly half of spike-specific TCRs target unmutated variant regions.

Assay: immunoSEQ multiplex PCR; the TCRdb copy retains only in-frame clones and omits some. The sample lists roughly 120,000 clones; about 90% were seen once. V shed 6 bases, J shed 5 bases, and the junction held 6 bases outside the gene matches. The CDR3 is 13 residues long. Per the germline V gene, CDR1 is MNHEY and CDR2 is SVGAGI. This TCR came from an adult in good health. This sample comprised peripheral blood, obtained on day 0 of AZD1222 vaccination. The rearrangement joins TRBV6-5 to TRBJ2-5; 7 nucleotides line up with TRBD2. CDR3 in amino acids: CASSRGDWETQYF. The DNA for the CDR3 is TGTGCCAGCAGCCGGGGGGATTGGGAGACCCAGTACTTC.